These T cell receptor beta chains were read from a single sample in a study of T cell responses to AZD1222 COVID-19 vaccine. The data were produced by immunoSEQ multiplex PCR, yet TCRdb's version contains in-frame clones alone and is incomplete. This repertoire shows tens of thousands of clones, roughly 84% found once; its top ten account for around 24%. Sequences were derived from peripheral blood, sampled on day 0 of AZD1222 vaccination. Every receptor here comes from an adult in good health. The CDR3 runs from the conserved cysteine through the conserved F or W. D genes are given only for firm matches. A clone size is listed for some rows: how often the clone was seen (once, few, many), or a class if it is expanded.

- TRBD1 TRBJ1-2 TRBV6-5 TGTGCCAGCAGTTACTGGGGACAGGGTGGGGGCTACACCTTC CASSYWGQGGGYTF
- - TRBJ1-5 TRBV5-5 TGTGCCAGCAGCACCGAGCACTACAATCAGCCCCAGCATTTT CASSTEHYNQPQHF
- TRBD2 TRBJ2-3 TRBV7-9 TGTGCCAGCAGCCCCCCTCTAGCGGGGGCCGAGGGTACGCAGTATTTT CASSPPLAGAEGTQYF
- - TRBJ2-3 TRBV4-1 TGCGCCAGCAGCCAAGAGACGGGGGCGCTCACAGATACGCAGTATTTT CASSQETGALTDTQYF
- - TRBJ1-1 TRBV12-3/TRBV12-4 TGTGCCAGCAGTTTCTTCAGTACCGCTGAAGCTTTCTTT CASSFFSTAEAFF
- - TRBJ2-7 TRBV11-2 TGTGCCAGCAGCTTAGATCGCCAGCCACAGTACGAGCAGTACTTC CASSLDRQPQYEQYF
- - TRBJ1-2 TRBV5-1 TGCGCCAGCAGTTTTGGACAATCCGATTATGGCTACACCTTC CASSFGQSDYGYTF
- - TRBJ1-5 TRBV10-3 TGTGCCATCAGTGAGTCGAACAGGGGCAATCAGCCCCAGCATTTT CAISESNRGNQPQHF
- - TRBJ2-3 TRBV5-4 TGTGCCAGCAGTCACCGGGGGCCAGATACGCAGTATTTT CASSHRGPDTQYF
- TRBD2 TRBJ2-2 TRBV7-3 TGTGCCAGCAGCTTAAATCCTAGCGGGGTTAACGGGGAGCTGTTTTTT CASSLNPSGVNGELFF
- TRBD2 TRBJ2-3 TRBV19 TGTGCCAGTAGTTACCCCGGGACTAGCGGAACAGATACGCAGTATTTT CASSYPGTSGTDTQYF
- - TRBJ1-5 TRBV21-1 TGTGCCAGCAGCAAAAAGTGGTCCGCTCGGCGTCAGCCCCAGCATTTT CASSKKWSARRQPQHF
- - TRBJ1-5 TRBV7-2 TGTGCCAGCAGCTTTAAAGGGGGGAATCAGCCCCAGCATTTT CASSFKGGNQPQHF
few - TRBJ2-1 TRBV24-1 TGTGCCACCAGTCGGATGGGATCCTACAATGAGCAGTTCTTC CATSRMGSYNEQFF
- TRBD1 TRBJ1-1 TRBV3-1/TRBV3-2 TGTGCCAGTACAGGGGATGGAAACACTGAAGCTTTCTTT CASTGDGNTEAFF
- - TRBJ2-7 TRBV7-2 TGTGCCAGCAGCATAGGGGGAGGGCCATCCTACGAGCAGTACTTC CASSIGGGPSYEQYF
- TRBD1 TRBJ1-4 TRBV7-9 TGTGCCAGCAGCTACCCGGGACAGGGAAATCAAAATGAAAAACTGTTTTTT CASSYPGQGNQNEKLFF
many - TRBJ1-1 TRBV27 TGTGCCAGCAGTACGACAGGTGAAGCTTTCTTT CASSTTGEAFF
- TRBD2 TRBJ2-3 TRBV20-1 TGCAGTGCTAGTTGTTTCGGAGCGGGGGACCTCTCTAGCACAGATACGCAGTATTTT CSASCFGAGDLSSTDTQYF
- TRBD1 TRBJ1-2 TRBV2 TGTGCCAGCAGAGAGGGACAGACTAACTATGGCTACACCTTC CASREGQTNYGYTF
- - TRBJ1-3 TRBV6-5 TGTGCCAGCAGTTCTCCCAGGGTGCGAGGAAACACCATATATTTT CASSSPRVRGNTIYF
- TRBD2 TRBJ2-3 TRBV13 TGTGCCAGCAGCTTCGGGACTAGCGGGGGGAACACAGATACGCAGTATTTT CASSFGTSGGNTDTQYF
- - TRBJ1-2 TRBV14 TGTGCCAGCAGCCAGACCCTAGGTTATAGCTACACCTTC CASSQTLGYSYTF
- - TRBJ2-1 TRBV24-1 TGTGCCACCAGTGAGGGGGGCTCCTTCAACAATGAGCAGTTCTTC CATSEGGSFNNEQFF
- TRBD2 TRBJ2-2 TRBV6-5 TGTGCCAGCAGGCTACTAGCGGGGGCCACCGGGGAGCTGTTTTTT CASRLLAGATGELFF
- TRBD2 TRBJ2-1 TRBV11-2 TGTGCCAGCAGCTTGAGGCGGGAGAACTACAATGAGCAGTTCTTC CASSLRRENYNEQFF
- TRBD2 TRBJ2-1 TRBV6-5 TGTGCCAGCAGGATTTCCGGGACTAGCTATGAGCAGTTCTTC CASRISGTSYEQFF
- - TRBJ2-3 TRBV2 TGTGCCAGCAGCGAAACAAACCCTGGGACGGCGGCGGGTGCAGATACGCAGTATTTT CASSETNPGTAAGADTQYF
many - TRBJ1-2 TRBV7-9 TGTGCCAGCAGCTCGACAGGAGTAAGCGGCTATGGCTACACCTTC CASSSTGVSGYGYTF
- - TRBJ1-3 TRBV5-4 TGTGCCAGCGCCGAAGTAGGCTCTGGAAACACCATATATTTT CASAEVGSGNTIYF